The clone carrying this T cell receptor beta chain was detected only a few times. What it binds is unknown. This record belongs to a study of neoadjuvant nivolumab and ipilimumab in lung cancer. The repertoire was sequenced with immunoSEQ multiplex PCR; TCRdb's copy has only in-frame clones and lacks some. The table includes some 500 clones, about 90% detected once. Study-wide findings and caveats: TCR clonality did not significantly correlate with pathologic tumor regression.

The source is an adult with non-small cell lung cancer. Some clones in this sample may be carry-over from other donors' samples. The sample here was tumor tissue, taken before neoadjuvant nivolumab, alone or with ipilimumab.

The CDR3 region has the DNA TGTGCCAGCAGCTTAACTCCCGACAGGGTGGTTGAAAAACTGTTTTTT. This codes for CASSLTPDRVVEKLFF. The chain links TRBV7-6 to TRBJ1-4; TRBD1 matches 7 bases. The CDR3 length is 16 residues. Trimming cost V 2 bases and J 7 bases; bases outside gene matches: 10. Germline CDR1 reads SGHVS; CDR2 reads FNYEAQ.